Presented here are 5 T cell receptor beta chains from one specimen sequenced in a study of spatial heterogeneity in lung cancer. TCRdb fed the 5' RACE reads into MiXCR, producing one record per CDR3 protein. This table has around 120,000 distinct CDR3 sequences, 9% to 15% appearing once. Time point reported: blood at routine non-recurrence follow-up after resection. No cells were sorted before sequencing. The whole RNA sequenced was extracted from tumor, nontumor lung or frozen PBMC. The sequences come from PBMCs, collected at follow-up. These receptors all come from a male donor with early-stage non-small cell lung cancer.

The chain has TRBV11-2 and TRBJ1-4, with 7 bases matching TRBD1. With V trimmed by 2 bases and J by 8 bases, 8 bases remained unmatched. Per the germline V gene, CDR1 is SGHAT and CDR2 is FQNNGV. This CDR3 has 15 residues. The CDR3 region has the DNA TGTGCCAGCAGCTTATCAGTACAGGGGAACGAAAAACTGTTTTTT. This gives the protein CASSLSVQGNEKLFF.

This clonotype was detected ten times or more. The rearrangement joins TRBV20-1 to TRBJ1-2, with 7 bases identical to TRBD1. V lost 5 bases and J lost 6; bases outside the gene matches: 3. CDR3 length: 11 residues. The germline CDR1 and CDR2 sequences are DFQATT and SNEGSKA (reference sequence). The CDR3 here is CSAPQGDGYTF. In nucleotides, the CDR3 is TGCAGTGCTCCCCAGGGGGATGGCTACACCTTC.

This clonotype has just a few counts. The rearrangement uses TRBV6-1 and TRBJ2-7, with D perhaps matching TRBD2 (6 bases). Trimming cost V 11 bases and J 2 bases, with 16 bases left between them. The CDR3 loop spans 13 amino acids. The V gene's germline CDR1 is MNHNS and CDR2 SASEGT. The CDR3 bases are TGTGCCGGAAGACCCTCGGGGGCCTACGAGCAGTACTTC. Amino acid sequence: CAGRPSGAYEQYF.

The V gene is TRBV12-3 or TRBV12-4, the J gene TRBJ1-3, with D possibly matching TRBD1 (6 bases). This CDR3 has 14 residues. Between the trimmed V and J ends, which lost 4 bases and 4 bases, there was a span of 11 bases. The DNA for the CDR3 is TGTGCCAGCAGTTACGGGACAATCGGAAACACCATATATTTT. It translates to CASSYGTIGNTIYF.

At least ten counts were recorded for this clonotype. This chain links TRBV28 with TRBJ2-7; tentative D call: TRBD1 (6 bases). Trimming left V 7 bases short and J 2 bases short, with 12 bases between. The germline V gene encodes CDR1 MDHEN and CDR2 SYDVKM. The CDR3 covers 13 residues. The CDR3 DNA is TGTGCCAGCATAGGGGGTCCGGCCTACGAGCAGTACTTC. This encodes CASIGGPAYEQYF.